This T cell receptor beta chain appears in the sequencing data of a study of shared clonotypes between healthy human individuals. Using immunoSEQ multiplex PCR, the repertoire was profiled, and TCRdb retains in-frame clones only, with some absent. The data contain just over 2,000,000 clones, about 95% of them singletons. Terminally differentiated effector memory CD45RA+ cells were excluded by CCR7 positive selection of CD45RO-negative cells. Donors, healthy HIV-negative adults, lacked recent acute infections or vaccinations. V shed 4 bases and J 2 bases; nucleotides not matched to a gene: 10. CDR3 size: 16 residues. From germline, CDR1 is PRHDT and CDR2 FYEKMQ (reference sequence).

The chain couples TRBV13 to TRBJ2-5, with 7 bases fitting TRBD1. The TCR comes from a man between 18 and 35 years old in good health. Sequencing used naive CD8+ T cells sorted from blood. This CDR3 reads CASSSSWTGRQETQYF. The CDR3 coding sequence is TGTGCCAGCAGCTCATCCTGGACAGGCAGACAAGAGACCCAGTACTTC.